A single sample gave rise to the 5 T cell receptor beta chains below, sequenced in a study of Tregs in tolerant kidney transplant recipients. The table came from immunoSEQ multiplex PCR; TCRdb's copy has only in-frame clones and leaves some out. Here the sample spans around 70,000 clones, roughly 92% being singletons. Sequencing used CD8+ T cells from blood, obtained before the transplant. These TCRs come from a human donor who received a combined kidney and bone marrow transplant.

CDR3 sequence (DNA): TGTGCCACCAGCAGGGACAGGGGGGTGAACACTGAAGCTTTCTTT. Protein sequence: CATSRDRGVNTEAFF. V gene TRBV15 combines with J gene TRBJ1-1; 10 nucleotides match TRBD1. Germline CDR1 LNHNV, CDR2 YYDKDF (reference sequence). The CDR3 length is 15 residues. V shed 3 bases and J 0 bases; nucleotides not matched to a gene: 1. Combining the CDR3 with reference TRBV15 and TRBJ1-1 gives the whole variable domain DAMVIQNPRYQVTQFGKPVTLSCSQTLNHNVMYWYQQKSSQAPKLLFHYYDKDFNNEADTPDNFQSRRPNTSFCFLDIRSPGLGDTAMYLCATSRDRGVNTEAFFGQGTRLTVV.

The chain combines TRBV19 with TRBJ2-7, with D tentatively TRBD1 (5 bases). Trimming removed 3 bases at V and 0 bases at J, with 15 bases between. The CDR3 consists of 16 residues. CDR1 and CDR2 (germline): LNHDA, SQIVND (reference sequence). The CDR3 loop reads CASSISADSYSYEQYF. The CDR3 DNA reads TGTGCCAGTAGTATTTCGGCAGACAGTTACTCCTACGAGCAGTACTTC.

The V gene is TRBV5-5, the J gene TRBJ2-2; the match to TRBD1 covers 8 bases. The CDR3 covers 15 residues. Trimming cost V 3 bases and J 6 bases; bases outside gene matches: 7. Germline loops: CDR1 SGHKS, CDR2 YYEKEE (reference sequence). CDR3 amino acids: CASSSTGGYAGELFF. DNA of the CDR3: TGTGCCAGCAGCTCAACAGGGGGTTATGCCGGGGAGCTGTTTTTT.

The chain links TRBV28 to TRBJ1-5; D unresolved. The CDR3 length is 19 residues. Germline CDR1 MDHEN, CDR2 SYDVKM. Between the trimmed V and J ends, which lost 6 bases and 0 bases, there was a span of 24 bases. This chain's CDR3 is CASRPFSLDGDTSNQPQHF. In DNA form, the CDR3 reads TGTGCCAGCAGGCCATTTAGCTTGGACGGGGATACTAGCAATCAGCCCCAGCATTTT.

The chain combines TRBV27 with TRBJ2-1; maybe TRBD1 (6 bases). Deletions cut 6 bases from V and 9 bases from J, with 12 bases between. Germline values: CDR1 MNHEY, CDR2 SMNVEV (reference sequence). There are 12 residues in the CDR3. In nucleotides, the CDR3 is TGTGCCAGCAGGACAGGACCAACTGAGCAGTTCTTC. It yields the protein CASRTGPTEQFF.